Listed below are T cell receptor beta chains from one sample, sequenced in a study of somatic mutations in cytotoxic T cells in rheumatoid arthritis. The table came from immunoSEQ multiplex PCR; TCRdb's copy has only in-frame clones and leaves some out. The sample has 20,000 or so clones, more than 65% seen once. The sample was CD8+ T cells sorted from blood. The receptor source for this set is an adult with rheumatoid arthritis. Each CDR3 is given with its conserved first and last residue. The D gene is left open where the match is weak. Clone size is given for some rows only: seen once, a few or many times, or a class if the clone is expanded.

J,length,D,size,V,DNA,CDR3
TRBJ2-1,15,TRBD2,.,TRBV7-3,TGTGCCAGCAGCTTTTATACTAGCGGTCTTAATGAGCAGTTCTTC,CASSFYTSGLNEQFF
TRBJ2-7,16,.,.,TRBV4-1,TGCGCCAGCAGCCAAGGCCCGGCAGGGAGCTCCTACGAGCAGTACTTC,CASSQGPAGSSYEQYF
TRBJ2-7,16,TRBD2,.,TRBV7-9,TGTGCCAGCAGCGGGACTAGCGGGGGGGCCACTTACGAGCAGTACTTC,CASSGTSGGATYEQYF
TRBJ2-7,15,TRBD2,.,TRBV9,TGTGCCAGCAGCGTAGATCAAGCGGGAGTCTTCGAGCAGTACTTC,CASSVDQAGVFEQYF
TRBJ1-1,12,.,.,TRBV27,TGTGCCAGCGTAGCCCCGAACACTGAAGCTTTCTTT,CASVAPNTEAFF
TRBJ1-1,16,.,.,TRBV7-6,TGTGCCAGCAGCTCTGCAGGGGCAGGGGCGAACACTGAAGCTTTCTTT,CASSSAGAGANTEAFF
TRBJ1-1,17,.,.,TRBV9,TGTGCCAGCAGCGCAAGACCGGGGGACCGTTGGAACACTGAAGCTTTCTTT,CASSARPGDRWNTEAFF
TRBJ2-6,17,.,.,TRBV7-9,TGTGCCAGCAGCTTAGTGCGGCTCGAGCCTGGGGCCAACGTCCTGACTTTC,CASSLVRLEPGANVLTF
TRBJ2-1,11,.,once,TRBV7-9,TGTGCCAGCAGCTTCGAGGCGGGGCGGTTCTTC,CASSFEAGRFF
TRBJ2-2,16,.,once,TRBV5-1,TGCGCCAGCAGCTACCAGGTCCAGGGGTGGGCCGGGGAGCTGTTTTTT,CASSYQVQGWAGELFF
TRBJ2-5,13,.,.,TRBV4-1,TGCGCCAGCAGCCAGGGGGGCCAAGAGACCCAGTACTTC,CASSQGGQETQYF
TRBJ2-7,15,.,once,TRBV19,TGTGCCAGTAGTATAGGCGGGACAGATGCCTACGAGCAGTACTTC,CASSIGGTDAYEQYF
TRBJ2-5,15,.,once,TRBV7-3,TGTGCCAGCAGCCCCCATGCTCGGGGAAGCGAGACCCAGTACTTC,CASSPHARGSETQYF
TRBJ2-2,13,.,.,TRBV6-5,TGTGCCAGCAGTTTCGGAGGGACCGGGGAGCTGTTTTTT,CASSFGGTGELFF
TRBJ1-5,15,.,.,TRBV6-5,TGTGCCAGCAGTTACTCGAAGGGCACTAATCAGCCCCAGCATTTT,CASSYSKGTNQPQHF
TRBJ1-2,16,.,.,TRBV5-1,TGCGCCAGCAGCTTGGATCTGATGGGGCTCCTGTATGGCTACACCTTC,CASSLDLMGLLYGYTF
TRBJ2-1,17,TRBD2,.,TRBV5-1,TGCGCCAGCAGCTCTCAGCCGGGACTAGCGCGCTCCGGGGAGCAGTTCTTC,CASSSQPGLARSGEQFF
TRBJ1-5,14,.,.,TRBV27,TGTGCCAGCAGTTATAGGGCCAGCAATCAGCCCCAGCATTTT,CASSYRASNQPQHF
TRBJ2-2,16,TRBD1,once,TRBV5-5,TGTGCCAGCAGCCGGGACAGGGGGCTGGGGACCGGGGAGCTGTTTTTT,CASSRDRGLGTGELFF
TRBJ2-3,12,.,.,TRBV27,TGTGCCAGCAGTTCCCCCACAGATACGCAGTATTTT,CASSSPTDTQYF
TRBJ2-1,17,.,.,TRBV15,TGTGCCACCAGAAAAGGACTAACGAACTACATCGCCAATGAGCAGTTCTTC,CATRKGLTNYIANEQFF
TRBJ2-2,15,.,.,TRBV27,TGTGCCAGCAGTTCGGGACCCGTGAACACCGGGGAGCTGTTTTTT,CASSSGPVNTGELFF
TRBJ2-7,15,TRBD2,.,TRBV9,TGTGCCAGCAGCGCAGTAGCGGGAGCGCCCTACGAGCAGTACTTC,CASSAVAGAPYEQYF
TRBJ2-1,10,.,.,TRBV2,TGTGCCAGCAGAGGCCCCCATGAGTTCTTC,CASRGPHEFF
TRBJ1-1,13,.,.,TRBV30,TGTGCCTGGAGAGACTGGGGGGCCACTGAAGCTTTCTTT,CAWRDWGATEAFF
TRBJ1-1,13,.,.,TRBV6-5,TGTGCCAGCAGTGTACACCAAAACACTGAAGCTTTCTTT,CASSVHQNTEAFF
TRBJ1-5,16,TRBD1,once,TRBV9,TGTGCCAGCAGCTCGGGGACAGGGGTGAGCAATCAGCCCCAGCATTTT,CASSSGTGVSNQPQHF
TRBJ1-1,14,.,.,TRBV4-3,TGCGCCAGCAGCCAAGCTGGACAGTACACTGAAGCTTTCTTT,CASSQAGQYTEAFF
TRBJ1-2,14,TRBD1,.,TRBV5-1,TGCGCCAGCAGCTCCCCGGACAGGCCCTATGGCTACACCTTC,CASSSPDRPYGYTF
TRBJ1-4,13,.,.,TRBV6-1,TGTGCCATCGGGGGAAGGGGATCTGAAAAACTGTTTTTT,CAIGGRGSEKLFF
TRBJ2-2,15,.,.,TRBV4-2,TGTGCCAGCAGCCAAGGTGGACTCAACACCGGGGAGCTGTTTTTT,CASSQGGLNTGELFF
TRBJ2-3,13,.,.,TRBV7-9,TGTGCCAGCAGCTCCCCGAACGCAGATACGCAGTATTTT,CASSSPNADTQYF
TRBJ2-7,13,.,.,TRBV7-8,TGTGCCAGCAGCTTAGGGTTCACCTACGAGCAGTACTTC,CASSLGFTYEQYF
TRBJ2-1,15,TRBD2,.,TRBV4-1,TGCGCCAGCAGCCGCGGGGGGGCCTCCTACAATGAGCAGTTCTTC,CASSRGGASYNEQFF
TRBJ2-7,15,TRBD2,few,TRBV27,TGTGCCAGCAGTTTAAGCGGGGGTAGAGTGTACGAGCAGTACTTC,CASSLSGGRVYEQYF
TRBJ2-7,14,.,few,TRBV16,TGTGCCAGCAGCCAAGTGCAGGGTCCCTCCGAGCAGTACTTC,CASSQVQGPSEQYF
TRBJ2-1,19,TRBD2,.,TRBV29-1,TGCAGCGTTGAATCATGGGGACTAGCGGAGACCTTCTCCTACAATGAGCAGTTCTTC,CSVESWGLAETFSYNEQFF
TRBJ2-1,18,TRBD2,.,TRBV7-6,TGTGCCAGCAGCATACTAGCGGGGGGTCCACTCTCCTACAATGAGCAGTTCTTC,CASSILAGGPLSYNEQFF
TRBJ2-2,16,.,.,TRBV27,TGTGCCAGCACTCTTTGGCCCACAGGGGGGGCCGGGGAGCTGTTTTTT,CASTLWPTGGAGELFF
TRBJ2-3,15,TRBD2,.,TRBV7-9,TGTGCCAGCAGCCACCGGACTAGCGGGGGAGATACGCAGTATTTT,CASSHRTSGGDTQYF
TRBJ2-2,14,.,.,TRBV7-9,TGTGCCAGCAGCGGGGGAGCGAACACCGGGGAGCTGTTTTTT,CASSGGANTGELFF
TRBJ1-1,8,.,.,TRBV6-5,TGTGCCACAACTGAAGCTTTCTTT,CATTEAFF